This T cell receptor beta chain came from a study of T-cell memory formation after mild COVID-19. Germline V lookup: CDR1 SGHVS, CDR2 FNYEAQ. The CDR3 covers 15 residues. V lost 3 bases to trimming and J lost 7 bases; unmatched junction nucleotides: 5. Study findings and constraints: Contracting clones from day 15 to 85 showed balanced CD4/CD8; later expanders favored CD4+. Whether day 37 second-wave clones are SARS-CoV-2-specific was not confirmed. The study detected some responding clones in pre-infection memory, suggesting cross-reactive memory joined.

Each CDR3 protein is one row after TCRdb ran MiXCR on the 5' RACE reads. Among 110,000 to 150,000 distinct CDR3 sequences listed, approximately 25% were seen once. This clonotype occurred a few times. What it binds is unknown. What was sequenced was PBMCs or a T cell subset sorted from them (not recorded which). The receptor comes from an adult woman who had mild COVID-19 (a few samples of this study predate the infection). Cell type and time point are not known. The chain combines TRBV7-6 with TRBJ2-1; 11 nucleotides align to TRBD2. CDR3 coding DNA: TGTGCCAGCAGCTTCCTAGCGGGAGGTAGTAATGAGCAGTTCTTC. It translates to CASSFLAGGSNEQFF.